This entry features one T cell receptor beta chain sequence. Germline V gene data show CDR1 as SGHRS and CDR2 as YFSETQ. V gave up 4 bases and J gave up 2 bases, with 16 bases separating them. The CDR3 sequence is 15 residues long. This entry comes from a study of technical replicates of blood from a few donors. TCRdb's table, derived via immunoSEQ multiplex PCR, lists solely in-frame clones and lacks some. The profile shows some 48,000 clones, about 96% of them singletons. The TCR sequence derives from a human donor in good health. The sample taken for sequencing was T cells isolated from PBMCs. The chain joins TRBV5-1 to TRBJ2-7; maybe TRBD1 (5 bases). The CDR3 DNA follows: TGCGCCAGCAGCCCACTCATGCAGGGCACCTACGAGCAGTACTTC. This codes for CASSPLMQGTYEQYF.